Listed here are 32 T cell receptor beta chains from one sample, sequenced in a study of T-cell reconstitution after alpha-beta-depleted transplantation in children. Unique molecular identifiers tagged the TCRbeta library. From the PCR reads, TCRdb called clonotypes with MiXCR, one entry per CDR3 protein. The sample consists of some 600,000 distinct CDR3 sequences, under 15% of them appearing once. Sequences were derived from PBMCs, mostly from graft donor cells, sampled 360 days after TCRalphabeta/CD19-depleted stem cell transplant. Source of these receptors: a male patient between 10 and 17 years old who had a stem cell transplant for acute myeloid leukemia, so the T cells may come from the graft donor.

This clonotype was observed a handful of times. The V call is TRBV5-1, the J call TRBJ2-2, with TRBD2 matching 14 bases. Per the germline V gene, CDR1 is SGHRS and CDR2 is YFSETQ. Germline trimming cut 3 bases from V and 6 bases from J; bases unmatched to any gene: 7. CDR3 size: 17 residues. The CDR3 nucleotides read TGCGCCAGCAGCTGGGGACTAGCGGGAGAGTTGGCCGGGGAGCTGTTTTTT. This sequence encodes CASSWGLAGELAGELFF.

A few counts support this clonotype. The chain is built from TRBV20-1 and TRBJ2-7; 7 nucleotides agree with TRBD2. After removal of 0 bases from V and 3 bases from J, the junction contained 8 bases not matched to a gene. The CDR3 has 15 amino acids. Looked up from germline, CDR1 is DFQATT and CDR2 is SNEGSKA (reference sequence). CDR3 nucleotides: TGCAGTGCTAGAGATTCCGCGGGAGATCGCTACGAGCAGTACTTC. Amino acid sequence: CSARDSAGDRYEQYF.

This clonotype was observed a few times. The chain employs TRBV28 and TRBJ2-7; D ambiguous. The CDR3 runs 13 residues. Trimming took off 6 bases at V and 0 bases at J, with 9 bases between the two ends. Looked up from germline, CDR1 is MDHEN and CDR2 is SYDVKM. The CDR3 coding sequence is TGTGCCAGCAGCCCTCTTCACTCCTACGAGCAGTACTTC. Its translation is CASSPLHSYEQYF.

This clonotype was detected only a few times. The chain uses TRBV6-2 or TRBV6-3 and TRBJ2-7; D gene unclear. This CDR3 is built from 14 residues. V lost 5 bases to trimming and J lost 11 bases, with 22 bases between them. Germline CDR1 and CDR2: MNHEY and SVGEGT. The CDR3 loop is CASSGFTMAPLEYF. The DNA for the CDR3 is TGTGCCAGCAGTGGGTTTACCATGGCCCCCCTGGAGTACTTC.

This clonotype was counted many times. The V and J genes are TRBV28 and TRBJ2-1; 11 bases align to TRBD2. The J segment lost 9 bases and the V segment lost 4 bases, leaving 8 bases of the junction unmatched. The germline gives CDR1 MDHEN, CDR2 SYDVKM. The CDR3 length is 15 residues. The CDR3 spells CASSSTLAGGTEQFF. The DNA of the CDR3 is TGTGCCAGCAGTTCAACCTTAGCGGGAGGGACTGAGCAGTTCTTC. The full variable domain, rest sourced from reference TRBV28 and TRBJ2-1, is DVKVTQSSRYLVKRTGEKVFLECVQDMDHENMFWYRQDPGLGLRLIYFSYDVKMKEKGDIPEGYSVSREKKERFSLILESASTNQTSMYLCASSSTLAGGTEQFFGPGTRLTVL.

This clonotype was seen ten or more times. V and J are TRBV4-2 and TRBJ2-7; 8 bases are a match to TRBD2. The CDR3 runs to 15 residues. V trimming: 0 bases; J trimming: 4 bases; junction bases outside the gene matches: 5. Germline loops: CDR1 LGHNA, CDR2 YNFKEQ. CDR3 region: CASSQDEVAGYEQYF. In DNA form, the CDR3 reads TGTGCCAGCAGCCAAGATGAGGTAGCGGGATACGAGCAGTACTTC.

This clonotype came up a few times. The J gene is TRBJ1-1, the V gene TRBV12-3 or TRBV12-4; D not resolved. V dropped 6 bases and J dropped 5 bases, with 10 bases sitting between them. The CDR3 is made up of 12 amino acids. The CDR3 reads CASRDLGTEAFF. Here the CDR3 DNA reads TGTGCCAGCAGAGACCTAGGGACTGAAGCTTTCTTT.

This clonotype was seen a few times. The genes are TRBV12-3 or TRBV12-4 and TRBJ1-3; 9 bases line up with TRBD1. This CDR3 spans 16 amino acids. V lost 6 bases to trimming and J lost 3 bases; unmatched junction nucleotides: 9. CDR3 nucleotides: TGTGCCAGCAGCCGAAAAGGGACAGGGTTTGGAAACACCATATATTTT. Translation gives CASSRKGTGFGNTIYF.

V and J are TRBV9 and TRBJ2-2; D gene ambiguous. Germline V gene sequence: CDR1 SGDLS, CDR2 YYNGEE. This CDR3 has 14 residues. V shed 4 bases and J shed 6 bases, with 13 bases lying between them. In nucleotides, the CDR3 is TGTGCCAGCAGCCGAACCACTACGTCCGGGGAGCTGTTTTTT. Translated: CASSRTTTSGELFF.

V and J are TRBV5-1 and TRBJ2-1; 7 bases agree with TRBD1. The germline V gene encodes CDR1 SGHRS and CDR2 YFSETQ. V was pared by 5 bases and J by 0 bases, with 8 bases of the junction left unmatched. This CDR3 region has 16 residues. The CDR3 region is CASRELGQDSYNEQFF. CDR3 DNA sequence: TGCGCCAGCAGGGAACTCGGACAGGACTCCTACAATGAGCAGTTCTTC.

This clonotype was recorded a few times. CDR3 DNA: TGTGCCAGCTCACCACTGGACAGGGGTCTATACGAGCAGTACTTC. Translated, it gives CASSPLDRGLYEQYF. This rearrangement joins TRBV18 to TRBJ2-7, with TRBD1 matching over 9 bases. Germline V gene data show CDR1 as KGHSH and CDR2 as LQKENI. The CDR3 totals 15 residues. The junction had 5 bases not matched to a gene; V was cut back by 1 base and J by 4 bases.

This clonotype has just a few counts. This sequence joins TRBV5-1 and TRBJ2-7; TRBD1 agrees at 10 bases. The V gene's germline CDR1 is SGHRS and CDR2 YFSETQ. The CDR3 has 14 amino acids. V lost 2 bases and J lost 5; bases outside the gene matches: 4. CDR3 protein: CASSFGTGDHEQYF. The CDR3 nucleotides read TGCGCCAGCAGCTTTGGGACAGGGGACCACGAGCAGTACTTC.

The V and J genes are TRBV20-1 and TRBJ2-1, with D possibly matching TRBD2 (6 bases). The CDR3 spans 12 residues. Looked up from germline, CDR1 is DFQATT and CDR2 is SNEGSKA (reference sequence). Trimming took 3 bases from V and 6 from J, leaving 9 bases between them. The CDR3 DNA reads TGCAGTGCTAGCGGGAGAAGCAATGAGCAGTTCTTC. Its translation is CSASGRSNEQFF.

The V call is TRBV5-4, the J call TRBJ1-2, with D possibly matching TRBD1 (6 bases). CDR3 length equals 16 residues. V lost 4 bases, J lost 7 bases, and 23 bases lay in between. Germline-derived CDR1 and CDR2 are SGHNT and YYREEE (reference sequence). CDR3 amino acids: CASSHISGQPIFGYTF. The CDR3 region has the DNA TGTGCCAGCAGCCACATATCGGGACAACCGATTTTTGGCTACACCTTC.

This clonotype was found a few times. The V and J genes are TRBV11-3 and TRBJ2-1; TRBD2 agrees at 15 bases. Germline CDR1 is SGHNT and CDR2 is YENEEA. J was trimmed by 6 bases and V by 1 base; bases with no gene match: 19. The length of the CDR3 is 22 residues. DNA of the CDR3: TGTGCCAGCAGCTTAGGAGCGGACTTTGGACTAGCGGGAGGGCCCCTTGGCAATGAGCAGTTCTTC. Its protein is CASSLGADFGLAGGPLGNEQFF.

The J gene is TRBJ2-1, the V gene TRBV9, with 7 bases that match TRBD2. This CDR3 comprises 12 residues. Losses at the gene ends were 4 bases for V and 15 bases for J; bases not matched to a gene: 10. Germline V gene sequence: CDR1 SGDLS, CDR2 YYNGEE. The CDR3 DNA follows: TGTGCCAGCAGCCCCCTGGCGGGAGAGGTGTTCTTC. It codes for CASSPLAGEVFF.

This clonotype appeared many times. The chain is built from TRBV12-3 or TRBV12-4 and TRBJ2-7, with D unresolved. Trimming cost V 6 bases and J 1 base, with 16 bases left between them. The CDR3 is 15 amino acids. CDR3 DNA: TGTGCCAGCAGCCACCCTGGCCCTCCTTCCTACGAGCAGTACTTC. Amino acid sequence: CASSHPGPPSYEQYF.

This clonotype was counted only a few times. Compared with germline, one end of the junction differs, possibly owing to a read error. The chain couples TRBV28 to TRBJ2-2; the D is unclear. Germline V lookup: CDR1 MDHEN, CDR2 SYDVKM. This CDR3 spans 11 amino acids. This CDR3 reads CASSFFGPPSF. For the CDR3, the DNA is TGTGCCAGCAGTTTCTTTGGCCCCCCCTCCTTT.

The genes are TRBV28 and TRBJ2-3; D unclear. V was cut by 10 bases and J by 3 bases, with 14 bases left in between. The CDR3 has 13 amino acids. CDR1 is MDHEN and CDR2 is SYDVKM in the germline V gene. The CDR3 protein is CATDKAWTDTQYF. The CDR3 DNA sequence: TGTGCCACCGACAAAGCCTGGACAGATACGCAGTATTTT.

This clonotype showed up many times. J is TRBJ2-7 and V is TRBV28; D may be TRBD2 (6 bases). In germline, CDR1 is MDHEN, CDR2 SYDVKM. Deletions cut 5 bases from V and 3 bases from J, with 14 bases between. This CDR3 is 14 amino acids long. The CDR3 loop is CASSAGTFFYEQYF. The CDR3 region has the DNA TGTGCCAGCAGTGCAGGGACTTTTTTCTACGAGCAGTACTTC.

This sequence joins TRBV25-1 and TRBJ1-5; D is possibly TRBD1 (6 bases). Germline V gives CDR1 MGHDK, CDR2 SYGVNS. V gave up 0 bases and J gave up 5 bases, with 8 bases separating them. CDR3 length: 14 amino acids. CDR3 sequence: CASSEYPGDQPQHF. The CDR3 DNA reads TGTGCCAGCAGTGAATATCCAGGGGATCAGCCCCAGCATTTT.

There are a few counts of this clonotype. J is TRBJ2-1 and V is TRBV11-2, with TRBD2 matching over 13 bases. The germline V gene encodes CDR1 SGHAT and CDR2 FQNNGV. The V and J ends lost 3 bases and 15 bases, in that order; junction bases with no gene match: 20. There are 18 residues in the CDR3. The CDR3 DNA sequence: TGTGCCAGCAGCTTTAGTCGACTAGCGGGAGGCCTGAAAAGATATCGGTTCTTC. It specifies CASSFSRLAGGLKRYRFF. The full variable domain, completed using reference TRBV11-2 and TRBJ2-1, is EAGVAQSPRYKIIEKRQSVAFWCNPISGHATLYWYQQILGQGPKLLIQFQNNGVVDDSQLPKDRFSAERLKGVDSTLKIQPAKLEDSAVYLCASSFSRLAGGLKRYRFFGPGTRLTVL.

The sample holds a few counts of this clonotype. The chain recombines TRBV29-1 with TRBJ2-2; no firm D call. Between the trimmed V and J ends, which lost 4 bases and 7 bases, there was a span of 16 bases. Germline-derived CDR1 and CDR2 are SQVTM and ANQGSEA. The CDR3 has 14 amino acids. The CDR3 DNA reads as TGCAGCGTTGCGCTTCGGAGTAAGGTCGGGGAGCTGTTTTTT. This encodes CSVALRSKVGELFF.

The chain employs TRBV13 and TRBJ2-7; the D is unclear. CDR1 and CDR2 from the germline V gene are PRHDT and FYEKMQ (reference sequence). With 2 bases removed from V and 5 bases from J, the gap between germline ends came to 13 bases. This CDR3 region has 14 residues. Here the CDR3 reads CASSLKGNQNEQYF. CDR3 nucleotides: TGTGCCAGCAGCTTAAAGGGTAATCAGAACGAGCAGTACTTC.

The sample holds many counts of this clonotype. V is TRBV28 and J is TRBJ1-2, with TRBD1 matching 7 bases. The CDR3 covers 13 residues. Germline V CDR1 and CDR2: MDHEN, SYDVKM. V gave up 6 bases and J gave up 5 bases; unmatched junction bases: 6. The CDR3, as DNA: TGTGCCAGCAGGCTGACAGGGCGGTATGGCTACACCTTC. Its translation: CASRLTGRYGYTF.

This clonotype was observed many times. The genes are TRBV5-1 and TRBJ2-3; D is unclear. CDR3 length: 15 residues. Germline CDR1 is SGHRS and CDR2 is YFSETQ. The ends were cut back, 0 bases at V and 3 bases at J, with 11 bases in the middle. The CDR3 bases are TGCGCCAGCAGCTTGGGGACGTTCCAGACAGATACGCAGTATTTT. Translating it yields CASSLGTFQTDTQYF.

This clonotype was recorded a few times. V usage is TRBV4-3 and J usage is TRBJ2-7, with D unresolved. Germline V gene data show CDR1 as LGHNA and CDR2 as YSLEER. The CDR3 has 14 residues. V dropped 0 bases and J dropped 6 bases, with 12 bases sitting between them. CDR3 region: CASSQDFSGSEQYF. CDR3 DNA: TGCGCCAGCAGCCAAGATTTTTCCGGAAGCGAGCAGTACTTC.

The chain recombines TRBV21-1 with TRBJ1-4; the D call of TRBD1 is as the table states it, not checked on the DNA. TRBV21-1 is classified as a pseudogene. The CDR3 is made up of 17 amino acids. CDR3 sequence (DNA): TGTGCCAGCAGCATTACAGCCCCACTTGCAACTAATGAAAAACTGTTTTTT. Its protein product is CASSITAPLATNEKLFF.

This clonotype was seen a handful of times. The V and J genes are TRBV20-1 and TRBJ2-7, with 7 nucleotides matching TRBD1. Germline CDR1 and CDR2: DFQATT and SNEGSKA (reference sequence). The CDR3 contains 16 residues. Unmatched junction bases numbered 17, after V lost 6 bases and J lost 3 bases. CDR3 residues: CSARLDRTLLNYEQYF. CDR3 nucleotides: TGCAGTGCCAGGCTGGACAGGACCCTGCTGAACTACGAGCAGTACTTC.

This clonotype was recorded a few times. The chain is built from TRBV28 and TRBJ2-3; D is ambiguous. Deletions cut 6 bases from V and 2 bases from J, with 9 bases between. Germline V CDR1 and CDR2: MDHEN, SYDVKM. This CDR3 comprises 13 residues. The CDR3 sequence is CASRVPYTDTQYF. In DNA, the CDR3 is TGTGCCAGCAGAGTCCCTTACACAGATACGCAGTATTTT.

This clonotype occurred many times. The J gene is TRBJ2-7, the V gene TRBV12-3 or TRBV12-4; no clear D. This CDR3 comprises 13 residues. The germline V and J ends were trimmed by 5 bases and 6 bases, with 14 bases remaining between them. The CDR3: CASSVIEGSEQYF. In DNA, the CDR3 is TGTGCCAGCAGTGTAATAGAAGGATCCGAGCAGTACTTC.

V and J are TRBV6-1 and TRBJ2-1, with 9 bases aligning to TRBD1. This CDR3 region has 16 residues. The germline V gene has CDR1 MNHNS and CDR2 SASEGT. Trimming took 7 bases from V and 1 from J; bases not matched to a gene: 8. CDR3 nucleotides: TGTGCCAGCAATGACGCCGGGACAGGGTCCTACAATGAGCAGTTCTTC. This gives the protein CASNDAGTGSYNEQFF.